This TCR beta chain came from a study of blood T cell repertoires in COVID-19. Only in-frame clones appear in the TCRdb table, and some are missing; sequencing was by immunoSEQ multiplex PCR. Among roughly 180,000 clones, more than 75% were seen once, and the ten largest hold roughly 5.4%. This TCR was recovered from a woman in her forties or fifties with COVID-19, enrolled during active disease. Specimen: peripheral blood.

CDR3 coding DNA: TGTGCCAGCAGCCTCTACTCAGGGGGGTTCTACGAGCAGTACTTC. Protein: CASSLYSGGFYEQYF. This sequence joins TRBV9 and TRBJ2-7, with D tentatively TRBD1 (7 bases). The germline gives CDR1 SGDLS, CDR2 YYNGEE. V was trimmed by 4 bases and J by 3 bases, leaving 17 bases between them. CDR3 length: 15 residues.